One sample yielded the 17 T cell receptor beta chains listed below, sequenced in a study of identical twins (dated by TCRdb to 2016 to 2018). The library was obtained by 5' RACE. The instrument was an Illumina HiSeq 2000. The public reads were run again by TCRdb, first through fastp at Q25 and then through MiXCR, and only productive beta chains were kept. For every CDR3 protein sequence, its rows merge into one entry that carries the most common genes and DNA. The sample table lists under 800,000 distinct CDR3 sequences, 21% of them with a count of one. Of the sample, around 4.5% falls within the top ten clones. These data were also filed under a second study, of T cells expressing NK-cell markers.

Sample: PBMCs. The receptors come from a young woman in good health.

This chain joins TRBV10-3 and TRBJ2-1; 9 bases are a match to TRBD2. V lost 1 base and J lost 2; bases outside the gene matches: 0. Looked up from germline, CDR1 is ENHRY and CDR2 is SYGVKD. This CDR3 has 15 amino acids. CDR3 nucleotide sequence: TGTGCCATCAGTGAGTTAGCGGGGGCCTACAATGAGCAGTTCTTC. Translation gives CAISELAGAYNEQFF.

This clonotype was counted many times. The chain combines TRBV5-1 with TRBJ1-1, with unresolved D. Trimming cost V 4 bases and J 2 bases, with 15 bases left between them. The CDR3 length is 15 residues. Germline values: CDR1 SGHRS, CDR2 YFSETQ. CDR3 loop: CASSPGWTANTEAFF. As DNA, the CDR3 is TGCGCCAGCAGCCCCGGATGGACGGCTAACACTGAAGCTTTCTTT.

V gene TRBV9 combines with J gene TRBJ2-1, with a tentative D call TRBD1 (6 bases). Deletions cut 0 bases from V and 10 bases from J, with 11 bases between. Germline V gives CDR1 SGDLS, CDR2 YYNGEE. The CDR3 length is 13 residues. The CDR3 region is CASSVEGVGEQFF. In DNA form, the CDR3 reads TGTGCCAGCAGCGTAGAGGGGGTGGGGGAGCAGTTCTTC.

This clonotype was detected only a few times. The V and J genes are TRBV29-1 and TRBJ2-7; 12 positions match TRBD1. Germline loops: CDR1 SQVTM, CDR2 ANQGSEA. The CDR3 loop spans 13 amino acids. The V segment lost 6 bases and the J segment 4 bases; nucleotides outside the gene matches: 4. The CDR3 DNA is TGCAGCGTGCCGGGACAGGGGGCGTACGAGCAGTACTTC. As protein: CSVPGQGAYEQYF.

The chain has TRBV7-6 and TRBJ2-7; D may be TRBD1 or TRBD2 (5 bases each). The germline V gene has CDR1 SGHVS and CDR2 FNYEAQ. V shed 5 bases and J shed 5 bases, with 19 bases lying between them. CDR3 length: 15 residues. The CDR3: CASSGRDQRPNEQYF. CDR3 nucleotides: TGTGCCAGCAGCGGTAGGGACCAAAGACCCAACGAGCAGTACTTC.

This clonotype has more than one count but fewer than ten. The chain joins TRBV5-6 to TRBJ2-1, with a possible D match to TRBD2 (6 bases). Trimming removed 2 bases from V and 0 bases from J, with 9 bases in between. Germline V CDR1 and CDR2: SGHDT, YYEEEE. The CDR3 has 15 amino acids. In DNA, the CDR3 is TGTGCCAGCAGCTTTTACGGGAGCTCCTACAATGAGCAGTTCTTC. Amino acids: CASSFYGSSYNEQFF.

This clonotype was counted ten times or more. V and J are TRBV6-6 and TRBJ2-7; TRBD2 is a possible D gene (6 bases). There are 11 residues in the CDR3. CDR1 and CDR2 from the germline V gene are MNHNY and SVGAGI (reference sequence). V was trimmed by 6 bases and J by 9 bases, leaving 12 bases between them. The CDR3 coding sequence is TGTGCCAGCAGCCTCGACGGGGGGCAGTACTTC. It is translated as CASSLDGGQYF.

The chain has TRBV29-1 and TRBJ2-3; D remains unclear. Germline lookup yields CDR1 SQVTM and CDR2 ANQGSEA. This CDR3 spans 12 amino acids. Trimming cost V 7 bases and J 0 bases, with 8 bases left between them. The CDR3 here is CSAPTSTDTQYF. The CDR3 DNA follows: TGCAGCGCCCCGACTAGCACAGATACGCAGTATTTT.

This CDR3 is CASTSGESSYNEQFF. The CDR3 bases are TGTGCCAGCACCTCGGGGGAGAGCTCCTACAATGAGCAGTTCTTC. The chain is built from TRBV7-6 and TRBJ2-1; D is possibly TRBD2 (6 bases). The V end lost 7 bases, the J end lost 0 bases, and 13 bases lay between the germline ends. The CDR3 runs 15 residues. Germline CDR1 is SGHVS and CDR2 is FNYEAQ.

The sample holds many counts of this clonotype. The CDR3 DNA reads as TGTGCCAGCAGTGACCCCGGGGTGCATGGAAACACCATATATTTT. Translating it yields CASSDPGVHGNTIYF. V usage is TRBV25-1 and J usage is TRBJ1-3; no definite D call. Germline CDR1 and CDR2: MGHDK and SYGVNS. The CDR3 is 15 amino acids. With 3 bases removed from V and 3 bases from J, the gap between germline ends came to 12 bases.

The chain combines TRBV30 with TRBJ2-7, with D maybe TRBD1 (6 bases). V lost 7 bases and J 7 bases, leaving 20 bases between the germline ends. CDR1 and CDR2 (germline): GTSNPN, SVGIG (reference sequence). The CDR3 is 13 amino acids. This CDR3 is CAFSAQGIGEQYF. In DNA, the CDR3 is TGTGCCTTCTCCGCACAGGGTATAGGAGAGCAGTACTTC.

This clonotype was seen a handful of times. At one end the junction does not follow the germline gene, possibly because of a read error. For the CDR3, the DNA is TGTGCCACCAGCAGCAGGGGGGGGGCGGAGAGCCAGTACTTC. Amino acids: CATSSRGGAESQYF. V usage is TRBV15 and J usage is TRBJ2-5; D may match TRBD1 or TRBD2 (7 bases each). The CDR3 has 14 residues. The germline gives CDR1 LNHNV, CDR2 YYDKDF (reference sequence).

In its sample, this clonotype was seen a few times. The chain links TRBV3-1 to TRBJ2-5; no clear D. V was cut by 1 base and J by 4 bases, with 10 bases left in between. The V gene's germline CDR1 is LGHDT and CDR2 YNNKEL (reference sequence). The CDR3 covers 14 residues. The CDR3 loop reads CASSQGQVRETQYF. The CDR3 DNA reads TGTGCCAGCAGCCAAGGGCAGGTTAGAGAGACCCAGTACTTC.

This clonotype has just a few counts. The V call is TRBV6-5, the J call TRBJ2-2, with 7 bases that match TRBD1. The CDR3 covers 15 residues. V was pared by 6 bases and J by 4 bases, with 8 bases of the junction left unmatched. CDR1 MNHEY and CDR2 SVGAGI come from the germline V gene. CDR3 nucleotide sequence: TGTGCCAGCAGATTACAGGGACAGCCCACCGGGGAGCTGTTTTTT. Translation: CASRLQGQPTGELFF.

The chain has TRBV20-1 and TRBJ2-7; D is undetermined. The CDR3 consists of 14 residues. V gave up 3 bases and J gave up 0 bases, with 12 bases separating them. Germline assignment: CDR1 DFQATT and CDR2 SNEGSKA (reference sequence). CDR3 protein: CSASGASSSYEQYF. Written as DNA, the CDR3 is TGCAGTGCTAGTGGAGCTTCCAGCTCCTACGAGCAGTACTTC.

The table lists this clonotype with many counts. The J gene is TRBJ2-4, the V gene TRBV28, with 7 bases lining up with TRBD1. The V segment lost 6 bases and the J segment 1 base; nucleotides outside the gene matches: 3. The CDR3 is 14 amino acids. CDR1 and CDR2 (germline): MDHEN, SYDVKM. The CDR3, as DNA: TGTGCCAGCAGACAGACAGGGGCCAAAAACATTCAGTACTTC. Its translation is CASRQTGAKNIQYF.

The genes are TRBV20-1 and TRBJ2-1, with 9 positions matching TRBD2. Germline assignment: CDR1 DFQATT and CDR2 SNEGSKA (reference sequence). The V segment lost 5 bases and the J segment 6 bases; nucleotides outside the gene matches: 14. The CDR3 contains 16 residues. The chain's CDR3 is CSAPMTSGHTFNEQFF. The CDR3 coding sequence is TGCAGTGCTCCGATGACTAGCGGCCATACCTTCAATGAGCAGTTCTTC.